The 11 T cell receptor beta chains given below trace back to one sample, sequenced in a study of T-cell reconstitution after alpha-beta-depleted transplantation in children. Using unique molecular identifiers, the investigators prepared the TCRbeta library. TCRdb itself ran the PCR reads through MiXCR, one entry per CDR3 protein. The sample consists of 800,000 to 1,000,000 distinct CDR3 sequences, roughly 31% of them appearing once. The input for sequencing was PBMCs, mostly from graft donor cells, taken 360 days after TCRalphabeta/CD19-depleted stem cell transplant. Receptor source: a boy under two years old who had a stem cell transplant for SCID, so the T cells may come from the graft donor.

The rearrangement links TRBV20-1 to TRBJ2-5; perhaps TRBD2 as D (5 bases). The germline V gene encodes CDR1 DFQATT and CDR2 SNEGSKA (reference sequence). Trimming took 0 bases from V and 6 from J, leaving 17 bases between them. This CDR3 comprises 15 residues. The CDR3 protein is CSARDHGGLWKTQYF. The CDR3 DNA sequence: TGCAGTGCTAGAGATCATGGCGGGTTGTGGAAGACCCAGTACTTC.

This clonotype has just a few counts. The V and J genes are TRBV27 and TRBJ2-5; 7 nucleotides agree with TRBD1. V was clipped by 3 bases and J by 5 bases; unmatched bases: 6. Germline lookup yields CDR1 MNHEY and CDR2 SMNVEV (reference sequence). The CDR3 consists of 14 residues. The CDR3 region has the DNA TGTGCCAGCAGTTTCCTAGGGGGCTGGGAGACCCAGTACTTC. It codes for CASSFLGGWETQYF.

As regards this clonotype: Since the CDR3 does not end with the conserved phenylalanine or tryptophan, this likely comes from a read error. CDR3 sequence (DNA): TGCGCCAGCAGTCTAGAACTGATCTCTGGAAACACCATATATGTT. Encoded protein: CASSLELISGNTIYV. V gene TRBV5-1 combines with J gene TRBJ1-3, with D unresolved. Germline values: CDR1 SGHRS, CDR2 YFSETQ. Trimming stripped 5 bases from V and 0 bases from J, with 12 bases between. The CDR3 covers 15 residues.

The rearrangement links TRBV6-9 to TRBJ2-7; D unclear. The CDR3 is 15 residues long. The germline V and J ends were trimmed by 4 bases and 1 base, with 14 bases remaining between them. Germline-derived CDR1 and CDR2 are MNHGY and SVAAGI. For the CDR3, the DNA is TGTGCCAGCAGTTTCGGCGAGCCCCATTCCTACGAGCAGTACTTC. As protein: CASSFGEPHSYEQYF.

This clonotype was counted a few times. The rearrangement uses TRBV5-1 and TRBJ2-3, with TRBD2 matching over 11 bases. This CDR3 contains 16 residues. V lost 5 bases and J lost 2; bases outside the gene matches: 7. The germline V gene has CDR1 SGHRS and CDR2 YFSETQ. In nucleotides, the CDR3 is TGCGCCAGCAGAGGGGCGACTAGCGGGACCACAGATACGCAGTATTTT. Residues: CASRGATSGTTDTQYF.

The V call is TRBV20-1, the J call TRBJ1-4; 9 bases map to TRBD1. The V segment lost 0 bases and the J segment 6 bases; nucleotides outside the gene matches: 8. This CDR3 is built from 16 residues. CDR1 is DFQATT, CDR2 SNEGSKA, per germline (reference sequence). CDR3 amino acids: CSAREPGQGKDEKLFF. Written as DNA, the CDR3 is TGCAGTGCTAGAGAACCGGGACAGGGAAAGGATGAAAAACTGTTTTTT.

This clonotype was counted between two and nine times. This chain connects TRBV4-3 to TRBJ1-2; D gene ambiguous. Germline-derived CDR1 and CDR2 are LGHNA and YSLEER. The CDR3 is 15 residues long. With 0 bases removed from V and 4 bases from J, the gap between germline ends came to 12 bases. CDR3 nucleotide sequence: TGCGCCAGCAGCCAAGAACCTAGGCAGGCCTATGGCTACACCTTC. It specifies CASSQEPRQAYGYTF.

The table lists this clonotype with many counts. The chain uses TRBV5-1 and TRBJ2-3, with 9 bases aligning to TRBD2. Trimming cost V 0 bases and J 1 base; bases outside gene matches: 0. The CDR3 length is 15 residues. From germline, CDR1 is SGHRS and CDR2 YFSETQ. The CDR3 nucleotides are TGCGCCAGCAGCTTGGGGACTAGCGGCACAGATACGCAGTATTTT. Amino acid sequence: CASSLGTSGTDTQYF.

At least ten counts were recorded for this clonotype. V and J are TRBV20-1 and TRBJ2-3, with a weak D call TRBD2 (6 bases). In germline, CDR1 is DFQATT, CDR2 SNEGSKA (reference sequence). Trimming shortened V by 6 bases and J by 2 bases, and 18 bases separated the two germline ends. The CDR3 length is 15 residues. For the CDR3, the DNA is TGCAGTGCCTTGGGACTGAGCGGGCACACAGATACGCAGTATTTT. This encodes CSALGLSGHTDTQYF.

Only a few counts were recorded for this clonotype. The CDR3 sequence: CASSGGGRVTGELFF. CDR3 coding DNA: TGTGCCAGCAGTGGGGGAGGCAGGGTCACCGGGGAGCTGTTTTTT. The chain joins TRBV12-3 or TRBV12-4 to TRBJ2-2, with D tentatively TRBD2 (6 bases). With 5 bases removed from V and 4 bases from J, the gap between germline ends came to 14 bases. This CDR3 is 15 amino acids long.

The V and J genes are TRBV10-3 and TRBJ1-4, with D possibly TRBD1 on 5 matching bases. Germline CDR1 ENHRY, CDR2 SYGVKD. The length of the CDR3 is 14 residues. V was shortened by 11 bases and J by 8 bases, with 21 bases between the two germline ends. CDR3 in DNA: TGTGCCGACCGGGACCCAGGGAATAGCGAAAAACTGTTTTTT. Its protein is CADRDPGNSEKLFF.